A single sample is the source of the 30 T cell receptor beta chains below, sequenced in a study of blood T cells in healthy people across ages. The authors ran a second PCR of roughly 6 to 11 cycles using a sample-barcoded 5' primer and a J-beta primer mix. TCRdb analysed the 5' RACE reads with MiXCR anew, one entry per CDR3 protein. There are roughly 2 million distinct CDR3 sequences in the sample; approximately 50% occur only once, and roughly 2% lies in the top ten. The sequenced material came from blood. The receptors were sampled from a woman aged 40 to 50 in good health.

This clonotype has more than one count but fewer than ten. V usage is TRBV20-1 and J usage is TRBJ1-5; D is unclear. The CDR3 is made up of 12 amino acids. Germline loops: CDR1 DFQATT, CDR2 SNEGSKA (reference sequence). V was trimmed by 0 bases and J by 7 bases, leaving 7 bases between them. CDR3: CSARDASQPQHF. The CDR3 DNA follows: TGCAGTGCTAGAGACGCATCCCAGCCCCAGCATTTT.

V and J are TRBV7-9 and TRBJ2-5; 7 bases are shared with TRBD2. The CDR3 has 17 residues. J gave up 1 base and V 4 bases, and 12 bases lay outside the gene matches. Germline assignment: CDR1 SEHNR and CDR2 FQNEAQ (reference sequence). The CDR3 is CASSSAHSGTIQETQYF. The CDR3 region has the DNA TGTGCCAGCAGCTCTGCCCATTCGGGGACTATCCAAGAGACCCAGTACTTC. The full variable domain, with the rest looked up from reference TRBV7-9 and TRBJ2-5, is DTGVSQNPRHKITKRGQNVTFRCDPISEHNRLYWYRQTLGQGPEFLTYFQNEAQLEKSRLLSDRFSAERPKGSFSTLEIQRTEQGDSAMYLCASSSAHSGTIQETQYFGPGTRLLVL.

Only a few counts were recorded for this clonotype. V is TRBV12-3 or TRBV12-4 and J is TRBJ2-7; possibly TRBD2 for D (5 bases). The CDR3 length is 12 residues. The V and J ends lost 6 bases and 9 bases respectively, with 15 bases between them. The CDR3 bases are TGTGCCAGCAGCCCTTACGGAGGCGCGCAGTACTTC. The encoded protein is CASSPYGGAQYF.

The V and J genes are TRBV7-9 and TRBJ2-5, with 10 nucleotides matching TRBD1. Germline CDR1 is SEHNR and CDR2 is FQNEAQ (reference sequence). The ends lost 1 base at V and 5 bases at J; junction bases unmatched: 7. The CDR3 spans 16 residues. For the CDR3, the DNA is TGTGCCAGCAGCTTAGAGACAGGGGGCTTTAGGGAGACCCAGTACTTC. It specifies CASSLETGGFRETQYF.

This clonotype turned up a few times. V is TRBV6-2 or TRBV6-3 and J is TRBJ2-1; D ambiguous. V dropped 7 bases and J dropped 6 bases, with 7 bases sitting between them. The CDR3 spans 11 residues. Per germline, CDR1 MNHEY and CDR2 SVGEGT. In nucleotides, the CDR3 is TGTGCCAGCACCCGGGCCAATGAGCAGTTCTTC. It is translated as CASTRANEQFF.

This chain uses TRBV20-1 with TRBJ2-5; TRBD2 aligns across 13 bases. Germline CDR1 DFQATT, CDR2 SNEGSKA (reference sequence). V gave up 2 bases and J gave up 4 bases; unmatched junction bases: 10. The CDR3 consists of 17 residues. The CDR3 nucleotides read TGCAGTGCTAGACCCCCATACAGACTAGCGGGGGGAGAGACCCAGTACTTC. This translates into CSARPPYRLAGGETQYF.

The rearrangement joins TRBV11-1 to TRBJ1-1, with 7 bases that match TRBD1. The germline gives CDR1 SGHAT, CDR2 FQDESV (reference sequence). Germline trimming cut 2 bases from V and 5 bases from J; bases unmatched to any gene: 8. The CDR3 extends over 15 amino acids. In DNA form, the CDR3 reads TGTGCCAGCAGCTTAAGTCCAGGGGGAGGGACTGAAGCTTTCTTT. It encodes CASSLSPGGGTEAFF. The full variable domain, its missing parts supplied by reference TRBV11-1 and TRBJ1-1, is EAEVAQSPRYKITEKSQAVAFWCDPISGHATLYWYRQILGQGPELLVQFQDESVVDDSQLPKDRFSAERLKGVDSTLKIQPAELGDSAMYLCASSLSPGGGTEAFFGQGTRLTVV.

In this sample, this clonotype turned up a few times. This sequence joins TRBV29-1 and TRBJ2-1; 12 bases are a match to TRBD2. CDR3 length: 14 amino acids. Germline V CDR1 and CDR2: SQVTM, ANQGSEA. V lost 5 bases and J lost 4; bases outside the gene matches: 3. The DNA of the CDR3 is TGCAGCGTTACCGGGACTAGCGGGTACAATGAGCAGTTCTTC. Amino acid sequence: CSVTGTSGYNEQFF.

V and J are TRBV29-1 and TRBJ2-3; no clear D gene. Trimming removed 3 bases at V and 3 bases at J, with 13 bases between. The CDR3 length is 14 residues. Germline V gene lookup returns CDR1 SQVTM and CDR2 ANQGSEA. CDR3 nucleotides: TGCAGCGTTGATCCCGGCGGTTTGACAGATACGCAGTATTTT. Amino acids: CSVDPGGLTDTQYF.

This clonotype showed up just a few times. The chain couples TRBV10-3 to TRBJ2-7; D uncertain. Per germline, CDR1 ENHRY and CDR2 SYGVKD. Trimming took 2 bases from V and 1 from J, leaving 6 bases between them. This CDR3 comprises 13 residues. The CDR3: CAISEVSSYEQYF. The CDR3 region has the DNA TGTGCCATCAGTGAGGTCAGTTCCTACGAGCAGTACTTC.

This chain links TRBV6-5 with TRBJ1-2, with a possible D match to TRBD1 (5 bases). Germline V gene sequence: CDR1 MNHEY, CDR2 SVGAGI. The ends were cut back, 4 bases at V and 4 bases at J, with 16 bases in the middle. CDR3 length: 15 amino acids. The DNA for the CDR3 is TGTGCCAGCAGTTCACGCAGGGTGCCGGGCTATGGCTACACCTTC. Its translation: CASSSRRVPGYGYTF.

The rearrangement links TRBV6-6 to TRBJ2-1; 10 bases fit TRBD2. Per germline, CDR1 MNHNY and CDR2 SVGAGI (reference sequence). V gave up 6 bases and J gave up 15 bases; unmatched junction bases: 5. This CDR3 contains 11 residues. The CDR3 DNA reads as TGTGCCAGCAGCCACCTAGCGGGGGTGTTCTTC. It yields the protein CASSHLAGVFF.

The chain has TRBV27 and TRBJ1-4; 8 bases match TRBD1. In germline, CDR1 is MNHEY, CDR2 SMNVEV (reference sequence). V dropped 6 bases and J dropped 2; count of bases not matched to a gene: 2. The CDR3 runs 14 residues. The CDR3 here is CASSRDRTNEKLFF. The CDR3 bases are TGTGCCAGCAGCAGGGACAGGACTAATGAAAAACTGTTTTTT.

This clonotype has only a few counts. The gene calls are TRBV12-3 or TRBV12-4 and TRBJ2-1; D assignment may be TRBD1 or TRBD2 (6 bases each). V was clipped by 7 bases and J by 9 bases, with 28 bases between them. The CDR3 extends over 17 amino acids. CDR3 region: CASTPPTVDRYGGEQFF. DNA for the CDR3: TGTGCCAGCACCCCCCCGACAGTGGACAGATACGGGGGTGAGCAGTTCTTC.

This chain joins TRBV9 and TRBJ1-1; D might be TRBD1 (5 bases). Germline CDR1 is SGDLS and CDR2 is YYNGEE. V lost 0 bases, J lost 1 base, and 10 bases lay in between. CDR3 length: 15 amino acids. The chain's CDR3 is CASSVVGGTNTEAFF. The CDR3 nucleotides are TGTGCCAGCAGCGTAGTTGGGGGGACGAACACTGAAGCTTTCTTT.

The V and J genes are TRBV6-1 and TRBJ2-1, with 13 bases matching TRBD2. The CDR3 consists of 17 residues. CDR1 is MNHNS, CDR2 SASEGT, per germline. The V and J ends lost 4 bases and 7 bases, in that order; junction bases with no gene match: 10. The CDR3 DNA reads as TGTGCCAGCAGTGCACTAGCGGGGGGGCAGATTTTGAATGAGCAGTTCTTC. Its protein product is CASSALAGGQILNEQFF.

This clonotype was counted at least ten times. The chain combines TRBV20-1 with TRBJ2-7, with 11 bases identical to TRBD2. V dropped 3 bases and J dropped 6; count of bases not matched to a gene: 4. CDR3 length equals 13 residues. Germline V gene data show CDR1 as DFQATT and CDR2 as SNEGSKA (reference sequence). The CDR3 region is CSASSGGVFEQYF. In nucleotides, the CDR3 is TGCAGTGCTAGTAGCGGGGGGGTGTTCGAGCAGTACTTC.

The genes are TRBV5-1 and TRBJ2-4; 11 bases match TRBD2. The J call could be wrong; TRBJ2-5 is a better fit for the DNA end. The CDR3 contains 17 residues. Germline V CDR1 and CDR2: SGHRS, YFSETQ. CDR3 coding DNA: TGCGCCAGCAGCTTGGATGGGACTAGCGGCTGGGAAGAGACCCAGTACTTC. Amino acids: CASSLDGTSGWEETQYF.

V and J are TRBV20-1 and TRBJ2-1; D tentatively reads TRBD1 or TRBD2 (5 bases each). Deletions cut 5 bases from V and 8 bases from J, with 19 bases between. Germline CDR1 and CDR2: DFQATT and SNEGSKA (reference sequence). This CDR3 is built from 14 residues. DNA of the CDR3: TGCAGTGCTGAGGGACGAGCCCTAGGCGATGAGCAGTTCTTC. Translated: CSAEGRALGDEQFF.

A single count supports this clonotype. This chain connects TRBV6-6 to TRBJ1-2; D gene unclear. Trimming left V 7 bases short and J 2 bases short, with 11 bases between. This CDR3 has 13 amino acids. Germline lookup yields CDR1 MNHNY and CDR2 SVGAGI (reference sequence). The CDR3 DNA reads TGTGCCAGCACTCTCACCGAAAACTATGGCTACACCTTC. This encodes CASTLTENYGYTF.

V is TRBV7-9 and J is TRBJ1-2; D might be TRBD1 (6 bases). This CDR3 region has 19 residues. V was pared by 5 bases and J by 0 bases, with 25 bases between. Germline-derived CDR1 and CDR2 are SEHNR and FQNEAQ (reference sequence). The DNA for the CDR3 is TGTGCCAGCAGCCCCTCCCCACAGGGCGTTGAACTAGCTAACTATGGCTACACCTTC. Translated: CASSPSPQGVELANYGYTF.

The rearrangement joins TRBV20-1 to TRBJ2-5; D gene uncertain. The V gene lost 7 bases and the J gene lost 2 bases, with 14 bases spanning the gap. Germline V gene lookup returns CDR1 DFQATT and CDR2 SNEGSKA (reference sequence). The CDR3 contains 13 residues. The CDR3 sequence is CSVARARQETQYF. CDR3 DNA sequence: TGCAGTGTTGCACGAGCGAGGCAAGAGACCCAGTACTTC.

The chain couples TRBV7-9 to TRBJ2-3, with 11 bases fitting TRBD2. V trimming: 2 bases; J trimming: 2 bases; junction bases outside the gene matches: 6. This CDR3 is 17 amino acids long. Germline V gives CDR1 SEHNR, CDR2 FQNEAQ (reference sequence). CDR3 sequence reads: CASSLTLAGGTTDTQYF. The CDR3 bases are TGTGCCAGCAGCTTAACATTAGCGGGGGGGACCACAGATACGCAGTATTTT.

This clonotype was detected once. This chain joins TRBV6-5 and TRBJ1-2, with a possible D match to TRBD1 (5 bases). The V and J ends lost 7 bases and 7 bases respectively, with 13 bases between them. From germline, CDR1 is MNHEY and CDR2 SVGAGI. The CDR3 sequence is 12 residues long. CDR3 bases: TGTGCCAGCACCGTGGGGCGGAGTGGCTACACCTTC. The encoded protein is CASTVGRSGYTF.

This clonotype was detected only once. This chain's CDR3 is CASMGVGLIQETQYF. DNA for the CDR3: TGTGCCAGCATGGGTGTAGGTCTTATCCAAGAGACCCAGTACTTC. This chain uses TRBV3-1 with TRBJ2-5; D is uncertain. V dropped 7 bases and J dropped 1 base, with 16 bases sitting between them. Germline V lookup: CDR1 LGHDT, CDR2 YNNKEL (reference sequence). CDR3 length: 15 residues.

J is TRBJ2-2 and V is TRBV7-9; D possibly corresponds to TRBD1 (5 bases). The CDR3 sequence is 16 residues long. V dropped 5 bases and J dropped 5 bases, with 18 bases sitting between them. Germline CDR1 is SEHNR and CDR2 is FQNEAQ (reference sequence). CDR3 protein: CASSPDWQGSTGELFF. CDR3 sequence (DNA): TGTGCCAGCAGCCCCGATTGGCAGGGTTCGACCGGGGAGCTGTTTTTT.

DNA for the CDR3: TGCGCCAGCAGCTTGGAACAGGGGATGAACTATGGCTACACCTTC. Translating gives CASSLEQGMNYGYTF. The rearrangement joins TRBV5-1 to TRBJ1-2; 7 bases are shared with TRBD1. CDR1 SGHRS and CDR2 YFSETQ come from the germline V gene. There are 15 residues in the CDR3. With V trimmed by 0 bases and J by 2 bases, 4 bases remained unmatched.

This sequence joins TRBV21-1 and TRBJ1-1. TRBV21-1 is a pseudogene locus. The CDR3 is 18 amino acids. CDR3 loop: CASSKGGNRARMNTEAFF. The DNA for the CDR3 is TGTGCCAGCAGCAAAGGAGGTAACAGGGCCCGTATGAACACTGAAGCTTTCTTT.

The rearrangement uses TRBV7-6 and TRBJ2-4, with D perhaps given as TRBD1 or TRBD2 (5 bases each). Germline loops: CDR1 SGHVS, CDR2 FNYEAQ. The CDR3 covers 15 residues. The V and J ends lost 2 bases and 1 base respectively, with 9 bases between them. CDR3 DNA: TGTGCCAGCAGCTTAAGCGAGGGGGCCAAAAACATTCAGTACTTC. Translating it yields CASSLSEGAKNIQYF. Drawing the rest from reference TRBV7-6 and TRBJ2-4, the complete variable domain is GAGVSQSPRYKVTKRGQDVALRCDPISGHVSLYWYRQALGQGPEFLTYFNYEAQQDKSGLPNDRFSAERPEGSISTLTIQRTEQRDSAMYRCASSLSEGAKNIQYFGAGTRLSVL.

This clonotype was recorded at least ten times. This sequence joins TRBV6-5 and TRBJ2-1; 11 bases align to TRBD2. The CDR3 has 15 amino acids. Germline CDR1 is MNHEY and CDR2 is SVGAGI. V was pared by 6 bases and J by 2 bases, with 3 bases of the junction left unmatched. The CDR3 coding sequence is TGTGCCAGCAGCGGACTAGCGGGTGCCTACAATGAGCAGTTCTTC. Its protein is CASSGLAGAYNEQFF.